Listed here are 18 T cell receptor beta chains from one sample, sequenced in a study of T cell changes during pregnancy in multiple sclerosis. TCRdb's table, derived via immunoSEQ multiplex PCR, lists solely in-frame clones and lacks some. The repertoire holds fewer than 60,000 clones, with about 95% as singletons. This sample comprised CD8+ T cells from peripheral blood mononuclear cells, obtained in the first trimester of pregnancy. These receptors were collected from a female donor with multiple sclerosis, enrolled in a pregnancy study.

The chain carries TRBV6-4 and TRBJ2-1; 12 bases agree with TRBD2. This CDR3 is 15 amino acids long. V was clipped by 4 bases and J by 3 bases; unmatched bases: 1. In germline, CDR1 is MRHNA, CDR2 SNTAGT. CDR3 in DNA: TGTGCCAGCAGTGGGACTAGCGGGGACTACAATGAGCAGTTCTTC. This gives the protein CASSGTSGDYNEQFF.

The CDR3 is CSVEGLLAGASDEQYF. Written as DNA, the CDR3 is TGCAGCGTTGAAGGCCTACTAGCGGGAGCTTCTGACGAGCAGTACTTC. This chain connects TRBV29-1 to TRBJ2-7, with TRBD2 matching over 11 bases. Germline CDR1 SQVTM, CDR2 ANQGSEA. The CDR3 runs to 16 residues. Trimming took 1 base from V and 5 from J; bases not matched to a gene: 10.

The V call is TRBV1, the J call TRBJ2-5; the table assigns TRBD2, which was not confirmed against the DNA. TRBV1 is a pseudogene segment. CDR3 length equals 14 residues. Here the CDR3 DNA reads TGCACCAGCAGCCAAGCCCGTTACTCTGAGACCCAGTACTTC. This translates into CTSSQARYSETQYF.

The gene calls are TRBV27 and TRBJ1-1; D gene ambiguous. CDR3 length equals 13 residues. The germline V gene encodes CDR1 MNHEY and CDR2 SMNVEV (reference sequence). V was clipped by 5 bases and J by 1 base, with 8 bases between them. The CDR3 here is CASSIPGNTEAFF. CDR3 in DNA: TGTGCCAGCAGTATTCCAGGGAACACTGAAGCTTTCTTT.

This sequence joins TRBV29-1 and TRBJ2-7; 8 nucleotides line up with TRBD2. The V gene's germline CDR1 is SQVTM and CDR2 ANQGSEA. J was trimmed by 9 bases and V by 5 bases; bases with no gene match: 9. This CDR3 is built from 12 residues. The CDR3 region is CSVPGGGQVQYF. The CDR3 coding sequence is TGCAGCGTTCCCGGCGGGGGGCAGGTGCAGTACTTC.

The chain recombines TRBV9 with TRBJ2-3; D ambiguous. The CDR3 is made up of 15 amino acids. From germline, CDR1 is SGDLS and CDR2 YYNGEE. V lost 0 bases and J 3 bases, leaving 11 bases between the germline ends. Here the CDR3 reads CASSVGNRETDTQYF. The CDR3 DNA is TGTGCCAGCAGCGTAGGGAACAGAGAGACAGATACGCAGTATTTT.

V usage is TRBV28 and J usage is TRBJ2-7; D remains unclear. V shed 2 bases and J shed 1 base, with 6 bases lying between them. Germline CDR1 and CDR2: MDHEN and SYDVKM. The CDR3 totals 13 residues. CDR3 in amino acids: CASSLGQSYEQYF. The DNA of the CDR3 is TGTGCCAGCAGTTTAGGCCAGTCCTACGAGCAGTACTTC.

J is TRBJ1-2 and V is TRBV9, with 10 nucleotides matching TRBD1. Trimming at V came to 7 bases and at J to 6 bases, leaving 3 bases not matched to a gene. This CDR3 region has 12 residues. Per the germline V gene, CDR1 is SGDLS and CDR2 is YYNGEE. CDR3 region: CASRQGANGYTF. DNA of the CDR3: TGTGCCAGCCGACAGGGGGCAAATGGCTACACCTTC.

In its sample, this clone is medium-sized. The chain recombines TRBV6-1 with TRBJ1-2; the match to TRBD1 covers 8 bases. V was pared by 6 bases and J by 6 bases, with 9 bases of the junction left unmatched. CDR1 is MNHNS, CDR2 SASEGT, per germline. CDR3 length: 14 amino acids. The CDR3 loop reads CASSLRDRKDGYTF. In DNA, the CDR3 is TGTGCCAGCAGCCTCCGGGACAGGAAGGATGGCTACACCTTC.

The V and J genes are TRBV27 and TRBJ2-1; 10 bases line up with TRBD1. J was trimmed by 8 bases and V by 8 bases; bases with no gene match: 6. Germline lookup yields CDR1 MNHEY and CDR2 SMNVEV (reference sequence). This CDR3 region has 13 residues. The CDR3 DNA is TGTGCCAGCGACCGGACAGGGGGTGATGAGCAGTTCTTC. Residues: CASDRTGGDEQFF.

This sequence joins TRBV6-1 and TRBJ2-5; 8 bases map to TRBD1. This CDR3 contains 15 residues. V was clipped by 1 base and J by 5 bases; unmatched bases: 6. Germline lookup yields CDR1 MNHNS and CDR2 SASEGT. The DNA for the CDR3 is TGTGCCAGCAGTGAAGAAACAGGGGGAAGTGAGACCCAGTACTTC. Amino acid sequence: CASSEETGGSETQYF.

This rearrangement joins TRBV4-2 to TRBJ1-1; no definite D call. Germline V CDR1 and CDR2: LGHNA, YNFKEQ. This CDR3 is 15 amino acids long. V lost 4 bases to trimming and J lost 0 bases, with 12 bases between them. CDR3 nucleotide sequence: TGTGCCAGCAGCCCCTCGCGGAGGCTGAACACTGAAGCTTTCTTT. As protein: CASSPSRRLNTEAFF.

In the case of this clone: Other DNA sequences in the sample encode the same CDR3. The chain employs TRBV4-3 and TRBJ2-7, with TRBD2 matching 9 bases. Germline trimming cut 4 bases from V and 4 bases from J; bases unmatched to any gene: 14. CDR3 size: 17 residues. Germline CDR1 and CDR2: LGHNA and YSLEER. The CDR3 loop reads CASSPSYSGRSSYEQYF. The CDR3 coding sequence is TGCGCCAGCAGCCCGTCTTATAGCGGGAGAAGCTCTTACGAGCAGTACTTC.

The chain links TRBV5-1 to TRBJ1-1; TRBD1 aligns across 8 bases. The CDR3 extends over 14 amino acids. Germline loops: CDR1 SGHRS, CDR2 YFSETQ. Trimming at V came to 3 bases and at J to 4 bases, leaving 5 bases not matched to a gene. CDR3 nucleotides: TGCGCCAGCAGCTGGACAGGGTCTGGCACTGAAGCTTTCTTT. This encodes CASSWTGSGTEAFF. Combining the CDR3 with reference TRBV5-1 and TRBJ1-1 gives the whole variable domain KAGVTQTPRYLIKTRGQQVTLSCSPISGHRSVSWYQQTPGQGLQFLFEYFSETQRNKGNFPGRFSGRQFSNSRSEMNVSTLELGDSALYLCASSWTGSGTEAFFGQGTRLTVV.

The gene calls are TRBV5-4 and TRBJ2-3; D unresolved. V was clipped by 1 base and J by 2 bases, with 8 bases between them. There are 14 residues in the CDR3. Germline CDR1 and CDR2: SGHNT and YYREEE (reference sequence). As DNA, the CDR3 is TGTGCCAGCAGCTTGCCCCAGAACACAGATACGCAGTATTTT. Translated, it gives CASSLPQNTDTQYF.

This sequence joins TRBV19 and TRBJ2-3, with 11 bases lining up with TRBD1. The V gene's germline CDR1 is LNHDA and CDR2 SQIVND (reference sequence). The trim removed 9 bases at V and 4 bases at J, leaving 9 bases unmatched. The CDR3 has 15 residues. The CDR3, as DNA: TGTGCCAGCTTACCTGGACAGGGGGCATCAGATACGCAGTATTTT. Protein: CASLPGQGASDTQYF.

The V gene is TRBV18, the J gene TRBJ2-1; TRBD2 agrees at 7 bases. This CDR3 has 16 amino acids. Germline loops: CDR1 KGHSH, CDR2 LQKENI. V trimming: 3 bases; J trimming: 7 bases; junction bases outside the gene matches: 12. CDR3 residues: CASSPISGPHPNEQFF. The CDR3 DNA follows: TGTGCCAGCTCACCCATTAGCGGGCCCCACCCAAATGAGCAGTTCTTC.

The rearrangement joins TRBV7-3 to TRBJ2-5, with D tentatively TRBD1 (6 bases). The germline gives CDR1 SGHTA, CDR2 FQGTGA. The V and J ends lost 3 bases and 5 bases respectively, with 16 bases between them. The CDR3 contains 15 residues. CDR3 coding DNA: TGTGCCAGCAGCTTGATAGGGACATTATGGGAGACCCAGTACTTC. It encodes CASSLIGTLWETQYF.